The TCR beta chain described here comes from a study of T-cell reconstitution after alpha-beta-depleted transplantation in children. Germline CDR1 is DFQATT and CDR2 is SNEGSKA (reference sequence). CDR3 length equals 14 residues. The V gene lost 4 bases and the J gene lost 1 base, with 10 bases spanning the gap. Unique molecular identifiers were used in preparing the TCRbeta library. TCRdb re-called the PCR reads through MiXCR, storing one row per CDR3 protein. The sample has 500,000 to 600,000 distinct CDR3 sequences, around 16% seen once. This sequence originates from a human donor who donated a stem cell graft to a child with acute lymphoblastic leukemia. The V and J genes are TRBV20-1 and TRBJ2-2; TRBD1 is a possible D gene (6 bases). Sample: PBMCs from the stem cell graft donor, taken from the stem cell graft. For the CDR3, the DNA is TGCAGTGCTATTCGGACAGAGAACACCGGGGAGCTGTTTTTT. Amino acid sequence: CSAIRTENTGELFF.